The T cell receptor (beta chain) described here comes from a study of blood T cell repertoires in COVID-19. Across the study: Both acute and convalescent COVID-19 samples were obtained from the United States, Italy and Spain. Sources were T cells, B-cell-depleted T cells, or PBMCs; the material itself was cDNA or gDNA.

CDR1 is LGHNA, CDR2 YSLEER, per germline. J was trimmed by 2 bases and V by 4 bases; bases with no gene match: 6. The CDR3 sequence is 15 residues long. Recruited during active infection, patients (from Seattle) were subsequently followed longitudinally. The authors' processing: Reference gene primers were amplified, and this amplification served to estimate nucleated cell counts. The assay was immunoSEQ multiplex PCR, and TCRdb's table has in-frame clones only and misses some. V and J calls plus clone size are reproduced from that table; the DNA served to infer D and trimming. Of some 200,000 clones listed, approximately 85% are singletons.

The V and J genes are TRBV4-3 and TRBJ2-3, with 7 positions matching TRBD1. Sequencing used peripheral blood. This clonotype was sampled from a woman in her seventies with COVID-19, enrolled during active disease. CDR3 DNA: TGCGCCAGCAGCCGCGGACAGGCAATCACAGATACGCAGTATTTT. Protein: CASSRGQAITDTQYF.